The 32 T cell receptor beta chains below come from one sample, sequenced in a study of cytomegalovirus exposure and HLA in healthy donors. PCR employed 60 Vbeta and 13 Jbeta primers. The table came from immunoSEQ multiplex PCR; TCRdb's copy has only in-frame clones and leaves some out. The sample records over 110,000 clones, approximately 80% being singletons. The specimen sequenced was PBMCs. The receptor set was obtained from a woman in her forties in good health and CMV-seropositive.

This chain connects TRBV10-3 to TRBJ2-1, with 11 positions matching TRBD2. The CDR3 runs 14 residues. Germline V gene sequence: CDR1 ENHRY, CDR2 SYGVKD. Trimming took 6 bases from V and 6 from J; bases not matched to a gene: 4. As DNA, the CDR3 is TGTGCCATCAGCGCCGGGACTAGCGGCAATGAGCAGTTCTTC. Translated: CAISAGTSGNEQFF.

The chain's CDR3 is CASSEALLGGYGYTF. The DNA for the CDR3 is TGTGCCAGCAGTGAAGCGCTTCTCGGGGGCTATGGCTACACCTTC. The chain joins TRBV2 to TRBJ1-2, with D possibly TRBD1 on 5 matching bases. Germline CDR1 SNHLY, CDR2 FYNNEI. The V and J ends lost 0 bases and 4 bases respectively, with 12 bases between them. The CDR3 has 15 amino acids.

V is TRBV5-1 and J is TRBJ2-7, with TRBD2 matching 8 bases. The length of the CDR3 is 15 residues. In germline, CDR1 is SGHRS, CDR2 YFSETQ. The ends lost 4 bases at V and 3 bases at J; junction bases unmatched: 9. CDR3 DNA sequence: TGCGCCAGCAGCCCACTCGGGACTAGTGGCTACGAGCAGTACTTC. Translating it yields CASSPLGTSGYEQYF.

The V gene is TRBV19, the J gene TRBJ1-2; D is uncertain. Germline CDR1 reads LNHDA; CDR2 reads SQIVND (reference sequence). V was pared by 10 bases and J by 7 bases, with 19 bases between. The CDR3 totals 13 residues. The CDR3 bases are TGTGCCACTACAGCCCAACTTACCCGTGGCTACACCTTC. Its translation is CATTAQLTRGYTF. Variable domain in full (rest from reference TRBV19 and TRBJ1-2): DGGITQSPKYLFRKEGQNVTLSCEQNLNHDAMYWYRQDPGQGLRLIYYSQIVNDFQKGDIAEGYSVSREKKESFPLTVTSAQKNPTAFYLCATTAQLTRGYTFGSGTRLTVV.

This clone was observed once. V is TRBV11-2 and J is TRBJ2-5, with 7 nucleotides matching TRBD2. The CDR3 runs 15 residues. The germline V gene encodes CDR1 SGHAT and CDR2 FQNNGV. V trimming: 1 base; J trimming: 4 bases; junction bases outside the gene matches: 6. The CDR3 DNA reads TGTGCCAGCAGCTTAGGTAACCTAGCGGCAGAGACCCAGTACTTC. As protein: CASSLGNLAAETQYF.

This clone was seen a single time. The chain recombines TRBV19 with TRBJ2-1; weak D call: TRBD2 (5 bases). The CDR3 is made up of 15 amino acids. Between the trimmed V and J ends, which lost 3 bases and 3 bases, there was a span of 12 bases. CDR1 is LNHDA, CDR2 SQIVND, per germline (reference sequence). The CDR3 loop is CASSIDSAGYNEQFF. In nucleotides, the CDR3 is TGTGCCAGTAGTATTGACTCGGCGGGCTACAATGAGCAGTTCTTC.

The V and J genes are TRBV19 and TRBJ2-3; 8 bases are a match to TRBD2. Germline V gene lookup returns CDR1 LNHDA and CDR2 SQIVND (reference sequence). The CDR3 length is 16 residues. V lost 2 bases to trimming and J lost 1 base; unmatched junction nucleotides: 5. This CDR3 is CASSIRSGSRTDTQYF. CDR3 nucleotide sequence: TGTGCCAGTAGTATAAGGAGCGGGAGTCGCACAGATACGCAGTATTTT.

V gene TRBV6-1 combines with J gene TRBJ1-5; the D gene is possibly TRBD1 (5 bases). The CDR3 has 14 amino acids. Per germline, CDR1 MNHNS and CDR2 SASEGT. Between the trimmed V and J ends, which lost 3 bases and 6 bases, there was a span of 12 bases. CDR3 sequence reads: CASSDRVGGQPQHF. In nucleotides, the CDR3 is TGTGCCAGCAGTGACAGGGTGGGTGGTCAGCCCCAGCATTTT.

The chain is built from TRBV4-2 and TRBJ1-4; D not certain. Germline CDR1 and CDR2: LGHNA and YNFKEQ. The CDR3 length is 16 residues. Trimming stripped 1 base from V and 5 bases from J, with 14 bases between. CDR3 sequence: CASSQGGNRGNEKLFF. The CDR3 nucleotides read TGTGCCAGCAGCCAAGGGGGAAACCGGGGAAATGAAAAACTGTTTTTT.

This clone came up a few times. The chain carries TRBV10-2 and TRBJ1-2; D ambiguous. In germline, CDR1 is WSHSY, CDR2 SAAADI. The CDR3 covers 13 residues. Trimming removed 4 bases at V and 4 bases at J, with 10 bases between. CDR3 region: CASSGGWSYGYTF. In DNA form, the CDR3 reads TGCGCCAGCAGTGGCGGGTGGAGCTATGGCTACACCTTC.

V is TRBV7-6 and J is TRBJ1-1, with no clear D. CDR1 and CDR2 (germline): SGHVS, FNYEAQ. V was trimmed by 4 bases and J by 5 bases, leaving 11 bases between them. The CDR3 consists of 13 residues. CDR3 residues: CASSSNRETEAFF. The CDR3 coding sequence is TGTGCCAGCAGCTCCAATAGGGAGACTGAAGCTTTCTTT. Full variable domain (remainder filled in from reference TRBV7-6 and TRBJ1-1): GAGVSQSPRYKVTKRGQDVALRCDPISGHVSLYWYRQALGQGPEFLTYFNYEAQQDKSGLPNDRFSAERPEGSISTLTIQRTEQRDSAMYRCASSSNRETEAFFGQGTRLTVV.

The chain has TRBV5-8 and TRBJ1-1; maybe TRBD1 (6 bases). The CDR3 totals 15 residues. The germline V gene has CDR1 SGHTS and CDR2 YDEGEE. V was pared by 3 bases and J by 1 base, with 13 bases between. CDR3 residues: CASSSRGRGNTEAFF. In nucleotides, the CDR3 is TGTGCCAGCAGCTCGCGGGGGCGAGGGAACACTGAAGCTTTCTTT.

J is TRBJ2-1 and V is TRBV13, with a possible D match to TRBD2 (6 bases). In germline, CDR1 is PRHDT, CDR2 FYEKMQ (reference sequence). V shed 8 bases and J shed 4 bases, with 15 bases lying between them. This CDR3 contains 14 residues. CDR3 coding DNA: TGTGCCAGCCGCGGGGAGCCTGATTACAATGAGCAGTTCTTC. This sequence encodes CASRGEPDYNEQFF.

The chain links TRBV27 to TRBJ2-6; 8 bases fit TRBD2. Germline CDR1 reads MNHEY; CDR2 reads SMNVEV (reference sequence). The V segment lost 6 bases and the J segment 2 bases; nucleotides outside the gene matches: 9. The CDR3 sequence is 17 residues long. The CDR3: CASSPGWGLAGANVLTF. The DNA of the CDR3 is TGTGCCAGCAGCCCTGGTTGGGGACTAGCTGGGGCCAACGTCCTGACTTTC.

The chain joins TRBV5-1 to TRBJ1-5; 7 nucleotides agree with TRBD1. V trimming: 4 bases; J trimming: 6 bases; junction bases outside the gene matches: 10. From germline, CDR1 is SGHRS and CDR2 YFSETQ. The CDR3 is 15 amino acids. CDR3 protein: CASSPGGRVGQPQHF. The CDR3 bases are TGCGCCAGCAGCCCAGGGGGACGGGTGGGTCAGCCCCAGCATTTT. The entire variable domain, with the rest obtained from reference TRBV5-1 and TRBJ1-5, is as follows: KAGVTQTPRYLIKTRGQQVTLSCSPISGHRSVSWYQQTPGQGLQFLFEYFSETQRNKGNFPGRFSGRQFSNSRSEMNVSTLELGDSALYLCASSPGGRVGQPQHFGDGTRLSIL.

Points on this clone: Other DNA sequences within the sample encode an identical CDR3. J is TRBJ2-5 and V is TRBV9; 9 nucleotides align to TRBD2. The CDR3 has 14 residues. CDR1 SGDLS and CDR2 YYNGEE come from the germline V gene. V trimming: 3 bases; J trimming: 5 bases; junction bases outside the gene matches: 5. CDR3 coding DNA: TGTGCCAGCAGCGCCGGCGGGAGGGGCGAGACCCAGTACTTC. It is translated as CASSAGGRGETQYF.

Only one count was recorded for this clone. The chain carries TRBV6-1 and TRBJ2-5, with D possibly TRBD1 on 5 matching bases. CDR3 length equals 14 residues. Germline CDR1 and CDR2: MNHNS and SASEGT. V was clipped by 2 bases and J by 6 bases, with 13 bases between them. DNA of the CDR3: TGTGCCAGCAGTGAACGACAGTCGGCCCAGACCCAGTACTTC. This encodes CASSERQSAQTQYF.

The J gene is TRBJ2-3, the V gene TRBV29-1, with no clear D. Germline assignment: CDR1 SQVTM and CDR2 ANQGSEA. The CDR3 runs to 13 residues. V was trimmed by 3 bases and J by 2 bases, leaving 9 bases between them. In nucleotides, the CDR3 is TGCAGCGTTGACGCCGCGTACACAGATACGCAGTATTTT. Protein: CSVDAAYTDTQYF.

The V and J genes are TRBV9 and TRBJ2-5; 10 bases agree with TRBD1. Trimming removed 3 bases from V and 11 bases from J; junction bases left unmatched: 13. The CDR3 extends over 15 amino acids. Germline V gene data show CDR1 as SGDLS and CDR2 as YYNGEE. The CDR3 DNA is TGTGCCAGCAGCGGCCGGGACAGGGGTACAGTAGAGCAGTACTTC. Translated, it gives CASSGRDRGTVEQYF.

V gene TRBV27 combines with J gene TRBJ2-3; TRBD2 aligns across 7 bases. Trimming at V came to 7 bases and at J to 0 bases, leaving 13 bases not matched to a gene. The length of the CDR3 is 17 residues. The germline gives CDR1 MNHEY, CDR2 SMNVEV (reference sequence). The CDR3 DNA reads TGTGCCAGCACCCCCTGGGTAGGTAGCGGGAGCACAGATACGCAGTATTTT. Translated, it gives CASTPWVGSGSTDTQYF.

The V and J genes are TRBV28 and TRBJ1-1, with D maybe TRBD1 (6 bases). The CDR3 has 16 residues. The ends were cut back, 5 bases at V and 6 bases at J, with 22 bases in the middle. The V gene's germline CDR1 is MDHEN and CDR2 SYDVKM. The CDR3 nucleotides are TGTGCCAGCAGTCCCGGCGGGGCAGGGGAGGGATCTGAAGCTTTCTTT. It translates to CASSPGGAGEGSEAFF.

The rearrangement joins TRBV7-6 to TRBJ2-7, with 10 bases aligning to TRBD1. Germline trimming cut 5 bases from V and 4 bases from J; bases unmatched to any gene: 11. The germline V gene encodes CDR1 SGHVS and CDR2 FNYEAQ. This CDR3 has 16 amino acids. The CDR3 sequence is CASSQGSGTGAYEQYF. The CDR3 nucleotides are TGTGCCAGCAGCCAGGGGTCAGGGACAGGGGCGTACGAGCAGTACTTC.

The J gene is TRBJ2-2, the V gene TRBV4-1; a weak D match, TRBD2 (5 bases). CDR3 size: 15 residues. The V gene lost 1 base and the J gene lost 0 bases, with 6 bases spanning the gap. Germline V lookup: CDR1 MGHRA, CDR2 YSYEKL. The CDR3 sequence: CASSQGTANTGELFF. CDR3 nucleotides: TGCGCCAGCAGCCAAGGGACTGCGAACACCGGGGAGCTGTTTTTT.

The genes are TRBV19 and TRBJ1-4, with D unresolved. With 6 bases removed from V and 0 bases from J, the gap between germline ends came to 17 bases. Germline V gives CDR1 LNHDA, CDR2 SQIVND (reference sequence). CDR3 size: 17 residues. CDR3 bases: TGTGCCAGTAGCCCAAGGAACAGCCTGGCAACTAATGAAAAACTGTTTTTT. It yields the protein CASSPRNSLATNEKLFF. The full variable domain, its missing parts supplied by reference TRBV19 and TRBJ1-4, is DGGITQSPKYLFRKEGQNVTLSCEQNLNHDAMYWYRQDPGQGLRLIYYSQIVNDFQKGDIAEGYSVSREKKESFPLTVTSAQKNPTAFYLCASSPRNSLATNEKLFFGSGTQLSVL.

Remarks on this clone: Other nucleotide sequences in the sample specify the same CDR3. The J gene is TRBJ1-5, the V gene TRBV2; 7 bases are shared with TRBD1. The CDR3 has 13 residues. The V gene's germline CDR1 is SNHLY and CDR2 FYNNEI. The V and J ends lost 6 bases and 1 base, in that order; junction bases with no gene match: 0. The CDR3: CASRGQSNQPQHF. CDR3 nucleotide sequence: TGTGCCAGCAGGGGACAGAGCAATCAGCCCCAGCATTTT.

CDR3 sequence (DNA): TGTGCAAGTCGTCGACTCGTCCGGGGCTACAATGAGCAGTTCTTC. It specifies CASRRLVRGYNEQFF. V is TRBV12-2 and J is TRBJ2-1; the DNA was not compared with TRBD2, the D call given in the table. TRBV12-2 is termed a pseudogene. This CDR3 is 15 amino acids long.

The CDR3 loop is CASIRGDMVNTEAFF. In nucleotides, the CDR3 is TGTGCCAGCATCCGGGGGGACATGGTGAACACTGAAGCTTTCTTT. The V gene is TRBV2, the J gene TRBJ1-1; D is possibly TRBD1 (6 bases). Trimming took off 7 bases at V and 0 bases at J, with 15 bases between the two ends. The CDR3 consists of 15 residues. The germline V gene has CDR1 SNHLY and CDR2 FYNNEI.

This clone was counted only a few times. The chain joins TRBV4-2 to TRBJ2-7; D is ambiguous. The germline V and J ends were trimmed by 8 bases and 7 bases, with 21 bases remaining between them. The germline V gene encodes CDR1 LGHNA and CDR2 YNFKEQ. The CDR3 sequence is 14 residues long. CDR3 nucleotides: TGTGCCAGCTACCATGCTCGGCCGGAGAGGGAGCAGTACTTC. It translates to CASYHARPEREQYF.

The rearrangement joins TRBV9 to TRBJ2-7; 8 positions agree with TRBD2. The CDR3 is 15 residues long. The J segment lost 2 bases and the V segment lost 0 bases, leaving 4 bases of the junction unmatched. The germline gives CDR1 SGDLS, CDR2 YYNGEE. In DNA, the CDR3 is TGTGCCAGCAGCGTAGCGGCGGGGGGCCCCTACGAGCAGTACTTC. This sequence encodes CASSVAAGGPYEQYF.

The rearrangement joins TRBV6-5 to TRBJ2-1; 10 bases line up with TRBD2. The germline V gene has CDR1 MNHEY and CDR2 SVGAGI. V lost 5 bases, J lost 3 bases, and 4 bases stayed unmatched. The CDR3 contains 15 residues. The CDR3 protein is CASSVLAGGYNEQFF. The CDR3 DNA follows: TGTGCCAGCAGTGTTTTAGCGGGAGGCTACAATGAGCAGTTCTTC.

The chain recombines TRBV19 with TRBJ2-4; tentatively, D is TRBD1 (5 bases). CDR3 length: 17 residues. Germline V gene data show CDR1 as LNHDA and CDR2 as SQIVND (reference sequence). Trimming shortened V by 3 bases and J by 0 bases, and 15 bases separated the two germline ends. CDR3 protein: CASSMQGSTLAKNIQYF. The CDR3 DNA sequence: TGTGCCAGTAGTATGCAGGGTTCAACCCTAGCCAAAAACATTCAGTACTTC.

The chain joins TRBV11-3 to TRBJ2-5; 14 nucleotides align to TRBD2. The V gene end was trimmed by 4 bases and the J gene end by 4 bases; junction bases not matched to a gene: 11. The V gene's germline CDR1 is SGHNT and CDR2 YENEEA. This CDR3 spans 18 amino acids. The CDR3 DNA follows: TGTGCCAGCAGCTCACCGGGACTAGCGGGAGAGGCGGGAGAGACCCAGTACTTC. Translating it yields CASSSPGLAGEAGETQYF.